The rows below give T cell receptor beta chains drawn from one sample of a study of blood T cells in healthy people across ages. TCRdb used MiXCR to reprocess the 5' RACE reads, holding one entry per CDR3 protein. The table includes 1.5 million to 2 million distinct CDR3 sequences, about 39% detected once. Input material: blood. The source of these receptors is a human donor in good health. Each CDR3 is given with its conserved first and last residue. A D gene is named only where the DNA matches it firmly. A clone size is listed for some rows: how often the clone was seen (once, few, many), or a class if it is expanded.

TRBV5-5	TRBD1	TRBJ1-2	-	TGTGCCAGCAGCTTGATGTCGGGACAGGGGGCGAGAGGCTACACCTTC	CASSLMSGQGARGYTF
TRBV7-2	-	TRBJ2-5	-	TGTGCCAGCAGCTTAAGAGAGGGCCTCGTGGAGACCCAGTACTTC	CASSLREGLVETQYF
TRBV3-1	TRBD1	TRBJ1-2	few	TGTGCCAGCAGCATCCAGGGGACAGGGCACTACACCTTC	CASSIQGTGHYTF
TRBV15	-	TRBJ2-5	-	TGTGCCACCAGACCAGGTCGGGTCTCAAAGGGGGAGACCCAGTACTTC	CATRPGRVSKGETQYF
TRBV28	TRBD1	TRBJ1-2	few	TGTGCCAGCAGTGCTCATGGACAGGGAAATGGCTACACCTTC	CASSAHGQGNGYTF
TRBV20-1	-	TRBJ2-1	few	TGCAGTGCTAAAGACGTCCTCAATGAGCAGTTCTTC	CSAKDVLNEQFF
TRBV29-1	-	TRBJ1-1	-	TGCAGCGTTCCCGAGACAGGGAACACTGAAGCTTTCTTT	CSVPETGNTEAFF
TRBV4-2	-	TRBJ2-1	-	TGTGCCAGCAGCCAAGGGACCGTAACCTACAATGAGCAGCTCTTC	CASSQGTVTYNEQLF
TRBV29-1	-	TRBJ2-3	-	TGCAGCGTTGAAGATCTATCGGTTTTTAGCACAGATACGCAGTATTTT	CSVEDLSVFSTDTQYF
TRBV6-5	-	TRBJ1-2	few	TGTGCCAGCAGTTACGCCAGCGGGGCCGGCTACACCTTC	CASSYASGAGYTF
TRBV15	TRBD2	TRBJ2-5	few	TGTGCCACCAGCAGAAAGCGGGGGGGCACAACTCAAGAGACCCAGTACTTC	CATSRKRGGTTQETQYF
TRBV5-5	-	TRBJ2-1	-	TGTGCCAGCAGCTTGGAGCAGCCCTCGTACAATGAGCAGTTCTTC	CASSLEQPSYNEQFF
TRBV28	TRBD2	TRBJ2-5	few	TGTGCCAGCACCTCCCCGGGACTAGTTGGTGGAGAGACCCAGTACTTC	CASTSPGLVGGETQYF
TRBV12-3/TRBV12-4	-	TRBJ2-2	-	TGTGCCAGCAGTTTAGGGTACAGCTACCTCACCGGGGAGCTGTTTTTT	CASSLGYSYLTGELFF